This T cell receptor beta chain was recorded in a study of blood T cell repertoires in COVID-19. Study at large: T cells, B-cell-depleted T cells, or PBMCs provided the cDNA or gDNA that served as material.

Here immunoSEQ multiplex PCR was the method, and the copy in TCRdb shows in-frame clones only, minus some. In the table there are about 25,000 clones, 81% of which are singletons. The CDR3 has 16 amino acids. J was trimmed by 4 bases and V by 5 bases; bases with no gene match: 10. CDR1 MDHEN and CDR2 SYDVKM come from the germline V gene. The sample taken for sequencing was peripheral blood. The receptor was isolated from a man aged 50-60 years with active or convalescent COVID-19. The chain links TRBV28 to TRBJ2-7; 11 bases fit TRBD1. The CDR3 loop reads CASSVGPGTGGYEQYF. In DNA, the CDR3 is TGTGCCAGCAGTGTCGGCCCCGGGACAGGGGGTTACGAGCAGTACTTC. Variable domain in full (rest from reference TRBV28 and TRBJ2-7): DVKVTQSSRYLVKRTGEKVFLECVQDMDHENMFWYRQDPGLGLRLIYFSYDVKMKEKGDIPEGYSVSREKKERFSLILESASTNQTSMYLCASSVGPGTGGYEQYFGPGTRLTVT.